Below are 17 T cell receptor beta chains sequenced from a single sample in a study of shared clonotypes between healthy human individuals. Measured with immunoSEQ multiplex PCR; TCRdb has only the in-frame clones, and not every one. This table has 2 million to 3 million clones, over 85% appearing once. The sequencing sample was made of naive CD4+ T cells from PBMCs. Subset described: CD45RA+ positively selected. Receptor source: a man between 18 and 35 years old in good health. Some clones in this sample may be carry-over from other donors' samples.

The rearrangement joins TRBV30 to TRBJ2-2; 8 positions match TRBD1. After removal of 0 bases from V and 7 bases from J, the junction contained 4 bases not matched to a gene. This CDR3 is built from 14 residues. Germline V gene sequence: CDR1 GTSNPN, CDR2 SVGIG (reference sequence). The CDR3 DNA reads as TGTGCCTGGAGTGTCCTACAGGGGGTCGGGGAGCTGTTTTTT. Amino acid sequence: CAWSVLQGVGELFF.

This chain joins TRBV27 and TRBJ1-4, with D maybe TRBD1 (5 bases). The CDR3 consists of 14 residues. V lost 7 bases to trimming and J lost 4 bases, with 13 bases between them. The germline gives CDR1 MNHEY, CDR2 SMNVEV (reference sequence). The CDR3 DNA sequence: TGTGCCAGCAAGTCCCTGGGGCGTAATGAAAAACTGTTTTTT. Protein product: CASKSLGRNEKLFF.

This clone was picked up one time. The chain links TRBV9 to TRBJ2-1; 9 positions match TRBD2. The CDR3 extends over 16 amino acids. Germline CDR1 SGDLS, CDR2 YYNGEE. J lost 6 bases, V lost 0 bases, and 7 bases had no gene match. The CDR3 DNA reads TGTGCCAGCAGCGTAGGCCCTAGCGGGAAAGTCAATGAGCAGTTCTTC. This sequence encodes CASSVGPSGKVNEQFF.

The chain joins TRBV5-4 to TRBJ2-6, with 8 bases identical to TRBD1. The CDR3 is 18 residues long. The germline CDR1 and CDR2 sequences are SGHNT and YYREEE (reference sequence). The V gene end was trimmed by 0 bases and the J gene end by 0 bases; junction bases not matched to a gene: 5. The chain's CDR3 is CASSLDGTGTSGANVLTF. The DNA for the CDR3 is TGTGCCAGCAGCTTGGATGGGACAGGAACCTCTGGGGCCAACGTCCTGACTTTC.

The rearrangement joins TRBV2 to TRBJ1-5, with D uncertain. CDR3 length: 12 amino acids. Germline assignment: CDR1 SNHLY and CDR2 FYNNEI. Trimming pared 3 bases from V and 7 bases from J, leaving 7 bases between. The CDR3 loop is CASSDTRQPQHF. In DNA form, the CDR3 reads TGTGCCAGCAGTGATACCAGACAGCCCCAGCATTTT.

The chain joins TRBV9 to TRBJ2-1; 9 bases match TRBD2. V was clipped by 4 bases and J by 2 bases; unmatched bases: 7. The CDR3 runs 16 residues. CDR1 is SGDLS, CDR2 YYNGEE, per germline. As DNA, the CDR3 is TGTGCCAGCAGCCCCAGACTAGCGGAGCCCTACAATGAGCAGTTCTTC. Translating gives CASSPRLAEPYNEQFF. Combining the CDR3 with reference TRBV9 and TRBJ2-1 gives the whole variable domain DSGVTQTPKHLITATGQRVTLRCSPRSGDLSVYWYQQSLDQGLQFLIQYYNGEERAKGNILERFSAQQFPDLHSELNLSSLELGDSALYFCASSPRLAEPYNEQFFGPGTRLTVL.

The V and J genes are TRBV19 and TRBJ2-2, with TRBD2 matching over 14 bases. The germline CDR1 and CDR2 sequences are LNHDA and SQIVND (reference sequence). The V segment lost 5 bases and the J segment 5 bases; nucleotides outside the gene matches: 4. There are 16 residues in the CDR3. The CDR3 coding sequence is TGTGCCAGTAGTCCACGACTAGCGGGAGGGACCGGGGAGCTGTTTTTT. Translating it yields CASSPRLAGGTGELFF.

CDR3 sequence: CASSFGWTGQLSYEQYF. CDR3 bases: TGTGCCAGCAGCTTCGGTTGGACAGGCCAATTATCCTACGAGCAGTACTTC. The chain is built from TRBV11-2 and TRBJ2-7, with 7 bases lining up with TRBD1. The CDR3 extends over 17 amino acids. V lost 3 bases to trimming and J lost 1 base; unmatched junction nucleotides: 12. Germline CDR1 reads SGHAT; CDR2 reads FQNNGV.

This sequence joins TRBV7-9 and TRBJ2-7; 7 bases match TRBD2. With 4 bases clipped from V and 1 base from J, the junction kept 7 bases outside the gene matches. Per germline, CDR1 SEHNR and CDR2 FQNEAQ (reference sequence). The CDR3 runs to 15 residues. The CDR3 DNA reads as TGTGCCAGCAGCTCCCCGAGGCGGGAGTCCTACGAGCAGTACTTC. Amino acids: CASSSPRRESYEQYF.

The chain uses TRBV28 and TRBJ1-5; tentatively, D is TRBD1 (5 bases). The germline V gene encodes CDR1 MDHEN and CDR2 SYDVKM. The CDR3 spans 14 residues. V was trimmed by 5 bases and J by 9 bases, leaving 17 bases between them. CDR3 loop: CASSVYSYRRPQHF. CDR3 in DNA: TGTGCCAGCAGTGTATACAGTTACAGGCGGCCCCAGCATTTT.

This chain uses TRBV5-1 with TRBJ2-3, with D perhaps TRBD1 (6 bases). The V and J ends lost 0 bases and 5 bases respectively, with 13 bases between them. From germline, CDR1 is SGHRS and CDR2 YFSETQ. CDR3 length equals 15 residues. The CDR3 DNA is TGCGCCAGCAGCTTGGCTGCTAGAGGGGGAGATACGCAGTATTTT. Its protein is CASSLAARGGDTQYF.

The V gene is TRBV6-5, the J gene TRBJ1-2; a weak D match, TRBD1 (5 bases). CDR1 and CDR2 from the germline V gene are MNHEY and SVGAGI. The CDR3 totals 16 residues. The V end lost 3 bases, the J end lost 1 base, and 15 bases lay between the germline ends. The CDR3 sequence is CASSYSTSGGNYGYTF. The CDR3 bases are TGTGCCAGCAGTTATTCAACTTCGGGGGGTAACTATGGCTACACCTTC.

This chain joins TRBV7-2 and TRBJ2-1, with 10 bases matching TRBD2. CDR3 length: 17 amino acids. Germline V gene lookup returns CDR1 SGHTA and CDR2 FQGNSA. V was clipped by 3 bases and J by 13 bases; unmatched bases: 18. The chain's CDR3 is CASSFGSGRGPPGYQFF. CDR3 in DNA: TGTGCCAGCAGCTTTGGAAGCGGGAGGGGCCCTCCGGGTTATCAGTTCTTC. Complete variable domain (other parts from reference TRBV7-2 and TRBJ2-1): GAGVSQSPSNKVTEKGKDVELRCDPISGHTALYWYRQSLGQGLEFLIYFQGNSAPDKSGLPSDRFSAERTGGSVSTLTIQRTQQEDSAVYLCASSFGSGRGPPGYQFFGPGTRLTVL.

V usage is TRBV6-5 and J usage is TRBJ1-2; D remains ambiguous. The CDR3 consists of 12 residues. CDR1 is MNHEY and CDR2 is SVGAGI in the germline V gene. Trimming removed 2 bases from V and 8 bases from J, with 9 bases in between. The CDR3 region is CASSYAGSGYTF. CDR3 bases: TGTGCCAGCAGTTACGCGGGGTCCGGCTACACCTTC.

The chain uses TRBV5-1 and TRBJ2-7, with 10 bases aligning to TRBD1. The junction had 6 bases not matched to a gene; V was cut back by 4 bases and J by 2 bases. The germline gives CDR1 SGHRS, CDR2 YFSETQ. The CDR3 covers 15 residues. The CDR3 DNA sequence: TGCGCCAGCAGCGCCGGGACAGGGGTACCCTACGAGCAGTACTTC. Protein product: CASSAGTGVPYEQYF.

V and J are TRBV4-3 and TRBJ1-2; D is perhaps TRBD1 (6 bases). The CDR3 spans 14 residues. The ends were cut back, 1 base at V and 3 bases at J, with 9 bases in the middle. Germline V gene data show CDR1 as LGHNA and CDR2 as YSLEER. The CDR3 nucleotides read TGCGCCAGCAGCCAAGGGTACAGGGACTATGGCTACACCTTC. This codes for CASSQGYRDYGYTF.

The chain couples TRBV9 to TRBJ1-4; tentative D call: TRBD1 (5 bases). CDR1 and CDR2 from the germline V gene are SGDLS and YYNGEE. The CDR3 has 14 amino acids. Trimming took off 1 base at V and 1 base at J, with 5 bases between the two ends. CDR3 residues: CASSVQGTNEKLFF. The CDR3 DNA is TGTGCCAGCAGCGTACAGGGAACTAATGAAAAACTGTTTTTT.